This entry is about one T cell receptor (beta chain). Its antigen is unknown. These data belong to a study of radiotherapy plus CTLA-4 blockade in lung cancer. Study outcomes and limitations: Response, reportedly, was best predicted by interferon-beta along with early blood T cell clone dynamics.

The CDR3 loop spans 17 amino acids. Unmatched junction bases numbered 9, after V lost 3 bases and J lost 5 bases. Germline CDR1 is LNHDA and CDR2 is SQIVND (reference sequence). Only in-frame clones appear in the TCRdb table, and some are missing; sequencing was by immunoSEQ multiplex PCR. The sample lists around 82,000 clones, around 79% seen once, with 22% in the top ten. This receptor was identified in a human donor with non-small cell lung cancer whose response to radiotherapy plus ipilimumab could not be evaluated. Some clones in this sample may be carry-over from other donors' samples. Here the sequenced sample was peripheral blood, taken from a patient treated with radiotherapy plus ipilimumab. The chain is built from TRBV19 and TRBJ2-5; 13 positions agree with TRBD2. This CDR3 is CASSMWTSGGGGETQYF. The CDR3 DNA sequence: TGTGCCAGTAGTATGTGGACTAGCGGGGGCGGGGGGGAGACCCAGTACTTC.